This T cell receptor (beta chain) was obtained from a study of blood T cell repertoires in COVID-19. This CDR3 region has 15 residues. The J segment lost 5 bases and the V segment lost 0 bases, leaving 5 bases of the junction unmatched. The germline gives CDR1 MNHEY, CDR2 SVGAGI. In assigning cohorts, the study relied on participant-reported clinical history. Recovered status applied to Cohort 3 donors who had two consecutive negative PCRs. It also applied to those with clearance or with symptom resolution. In the authors' workflow: Using reference gene primer amplification, nucleated cell counts were estimated. The assay was immunoSEQ multiplex PCR, and TCRdb's table has in-frame clones only and misses some. V, J and clone size reflect that table, while D and trimming were determined from the DNA. The sample has around 130,000 clones; roughly 84% are singletons.

This rearrangement joins TRBV6-5 to TRBJ2-7, with 9 bases aligning to TRBD2. Sequenced sample: PBMCs or T cells enriched from blood (not recorded which). The receptor was derived from a woman under 40 who had recovered from COVID-19. CDR3: CASSYSGGRDHEQYF. The CDR3 nucleotides read TGTGCCAGCAGTTACTCTGGCGGGAGGGACCACGAGCAGTACTTC.